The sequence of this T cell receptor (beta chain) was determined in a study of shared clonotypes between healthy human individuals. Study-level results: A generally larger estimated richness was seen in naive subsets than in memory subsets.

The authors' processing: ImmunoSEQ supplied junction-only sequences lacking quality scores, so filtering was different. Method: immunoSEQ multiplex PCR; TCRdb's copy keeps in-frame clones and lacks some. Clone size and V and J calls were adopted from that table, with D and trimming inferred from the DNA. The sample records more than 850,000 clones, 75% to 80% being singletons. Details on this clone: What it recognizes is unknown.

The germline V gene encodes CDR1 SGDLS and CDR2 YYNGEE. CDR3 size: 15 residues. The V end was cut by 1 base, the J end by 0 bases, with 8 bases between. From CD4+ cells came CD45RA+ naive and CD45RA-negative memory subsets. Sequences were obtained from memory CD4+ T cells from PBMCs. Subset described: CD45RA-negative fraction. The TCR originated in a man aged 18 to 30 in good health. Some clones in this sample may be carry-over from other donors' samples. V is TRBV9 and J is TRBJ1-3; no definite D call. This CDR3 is CASSVWGGSGNTIYF. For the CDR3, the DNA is TGTGCCAGCAGCGTATGGGGAGGCTCTGGAAACACCATATATTTT.